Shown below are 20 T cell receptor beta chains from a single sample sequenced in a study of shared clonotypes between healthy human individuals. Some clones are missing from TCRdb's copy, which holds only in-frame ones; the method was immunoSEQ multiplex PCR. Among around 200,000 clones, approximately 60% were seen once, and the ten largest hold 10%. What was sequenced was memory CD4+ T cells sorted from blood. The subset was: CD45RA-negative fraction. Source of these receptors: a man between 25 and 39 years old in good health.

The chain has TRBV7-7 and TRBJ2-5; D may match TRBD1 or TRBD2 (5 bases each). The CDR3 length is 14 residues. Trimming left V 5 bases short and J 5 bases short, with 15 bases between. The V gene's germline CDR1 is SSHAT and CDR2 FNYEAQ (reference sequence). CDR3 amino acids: CASSRDPRKETQYF. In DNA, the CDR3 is TGTGCCAGCAGCCGGGACCCCCGCAAGGAGACCCAGTACTTC.

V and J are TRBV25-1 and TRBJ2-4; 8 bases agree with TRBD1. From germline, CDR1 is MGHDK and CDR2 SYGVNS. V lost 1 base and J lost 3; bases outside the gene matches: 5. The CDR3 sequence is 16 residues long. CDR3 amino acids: CASSESGGAGKNIQYF. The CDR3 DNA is TGTGCCAGCAGTGAATCAGGGGGCGCGGGCAAAAACATTCAGTACTTC.

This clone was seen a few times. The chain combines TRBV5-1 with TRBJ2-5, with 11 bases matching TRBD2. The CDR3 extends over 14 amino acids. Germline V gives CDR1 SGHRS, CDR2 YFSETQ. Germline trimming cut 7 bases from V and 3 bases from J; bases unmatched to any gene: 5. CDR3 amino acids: CASAVGLAEETQYF. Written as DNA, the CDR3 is TGCGCCAGCGCCGTGGGACTAGCGGAAGAGACCCAGTACTTC.

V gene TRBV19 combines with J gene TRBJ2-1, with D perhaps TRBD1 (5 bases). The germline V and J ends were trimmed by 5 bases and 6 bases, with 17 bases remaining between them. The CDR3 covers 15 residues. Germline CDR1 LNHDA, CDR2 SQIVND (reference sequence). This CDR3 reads CASSVPPQGFNEQFF. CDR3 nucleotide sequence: TGTGCCAGTAGTGTCCCACCGCAGGGATTCAATGAGCAGTTCTTC.

The CDR3 region is CASSLGSGAGMYEQYF. The CDR3 nucleotides read TGTGCCAGCAGCTTGGGGAGTGGGGCGGGAATGTACGAGCAGTACTTC. The V gene is TRBV7-2, the J gene TRBJ2-7, with D tentatively TRBD2 (6 bases). Germline assignment: CDR1 SGHTA and CDR2 FQGNSA. The V end was cut by 3 bases, the J end by 4 bases, with 19 bases between. This CDR3 is built from 16 residues.

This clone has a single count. The CDR3 region has the DNA TGCGCCAGCAGGGACGGACAGGGCAACTACGAGCAGTACTTC. Translated: CASRDGQGNYEQYF. V gene TRBV5-1 combines with J gene TRBJ2-7; 8 bases are a match to TRBD1. The CDR3 is made up of 14 amino acids. Trimming took 5 bases from V and 3 from J; bases not matched to a gene: 7. Per germline, CDR1 SGHRS and CDR2 YFSETQ. Combining the CDR3 with reference TRBV5-1 and TRBJ2-7 gives the whole variable domain KAGVTQTPRYLIKTRGQQVTLSCSPISGHRSVSWYQQTPGQGLQFLFEYFSETQRNKGNFPGRFSGRQFSNSRSEMNVSTLELGDSALYLCASRDGQGNYEQYFGPGTRLTVT.

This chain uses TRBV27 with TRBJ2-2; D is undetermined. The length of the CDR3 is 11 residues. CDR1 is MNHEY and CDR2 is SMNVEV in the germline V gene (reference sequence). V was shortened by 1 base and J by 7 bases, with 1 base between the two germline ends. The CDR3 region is CASSLFGELFF. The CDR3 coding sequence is TGTGCCAGCAGTTTATTCGGGGAGCTGTTTTTT.

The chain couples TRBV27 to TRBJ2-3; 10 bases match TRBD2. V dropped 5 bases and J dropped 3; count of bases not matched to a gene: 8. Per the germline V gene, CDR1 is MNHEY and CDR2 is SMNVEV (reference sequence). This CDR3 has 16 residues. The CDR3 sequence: CASSLAGEIRTDTQYF. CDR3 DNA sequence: TGTGCCAGCAGTCTAGCGGGAGAGATTAGGACAGATACGCAGTATTTT.

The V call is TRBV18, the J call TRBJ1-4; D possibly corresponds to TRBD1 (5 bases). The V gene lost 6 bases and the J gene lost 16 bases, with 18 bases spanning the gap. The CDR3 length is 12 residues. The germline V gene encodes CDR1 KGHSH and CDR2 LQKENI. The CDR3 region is CASSRERDGGFF. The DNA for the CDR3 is TGTGCCAGCTCTCGGGAAAGGGACGGGGGGTTTTTT.

The CDR3 nucleotides read TGTGCCAGCAGTTTCCCGGGGAAAGGGCAGTACTTC. This translates into CASSFPGKGQYF. The chain recombines TRBV27 with TRBJ2-7, with D possibly TRBD2 on 5 matching bases. The ends were cut back, 3 bases at V and 9 bases at J, with 12 bases in the middle. The CDR3 runs to 12 residues. Germline V CDR1 and CDR2: MNHEY, SMNVEV (reference sequence).

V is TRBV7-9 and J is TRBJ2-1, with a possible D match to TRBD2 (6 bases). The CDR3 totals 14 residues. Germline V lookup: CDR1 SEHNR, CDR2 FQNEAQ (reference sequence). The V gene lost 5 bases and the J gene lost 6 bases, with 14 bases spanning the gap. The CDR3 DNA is TGTGCCAGCAGCCCGACTAGGGGCCGCAATGAGCAGTTCTTC. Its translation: CASSPTRGRNEQFF.

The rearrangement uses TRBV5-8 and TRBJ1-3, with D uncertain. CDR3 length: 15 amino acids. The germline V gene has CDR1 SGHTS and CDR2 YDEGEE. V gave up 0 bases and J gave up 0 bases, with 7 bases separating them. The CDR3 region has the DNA TGTGCCAGCAGCTTGGGGATAATCTCTGGAAACACCATATATTTT. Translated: CASSLGIISGNTIYF.

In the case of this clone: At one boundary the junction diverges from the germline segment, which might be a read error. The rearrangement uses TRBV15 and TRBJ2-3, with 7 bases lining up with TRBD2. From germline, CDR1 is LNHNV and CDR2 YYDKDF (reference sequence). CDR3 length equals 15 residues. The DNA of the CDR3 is TGTGCCACCAGCAGAGACCCGGCGGGAGCAGATTCGCAGTATTTT. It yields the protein CATSRDPAGADSQYF.

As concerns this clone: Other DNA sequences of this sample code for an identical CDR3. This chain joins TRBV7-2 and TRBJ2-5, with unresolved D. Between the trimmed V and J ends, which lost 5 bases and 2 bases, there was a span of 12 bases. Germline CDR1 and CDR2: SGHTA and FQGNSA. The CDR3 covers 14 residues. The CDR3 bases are TGTGCCAGCAGCCTAGGACCGGTGCAAGAGACCCAGTACTTC. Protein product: CASSLGPVQETQYF.

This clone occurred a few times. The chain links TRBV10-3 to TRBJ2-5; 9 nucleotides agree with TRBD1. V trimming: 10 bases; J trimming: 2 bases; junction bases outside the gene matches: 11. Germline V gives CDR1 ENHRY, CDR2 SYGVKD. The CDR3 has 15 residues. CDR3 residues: CATQPGQGWQETQYF. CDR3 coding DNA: TGTGCCACTCAACCGGGACAGGGTTGGCAAGAGACCCAGTACTTC.

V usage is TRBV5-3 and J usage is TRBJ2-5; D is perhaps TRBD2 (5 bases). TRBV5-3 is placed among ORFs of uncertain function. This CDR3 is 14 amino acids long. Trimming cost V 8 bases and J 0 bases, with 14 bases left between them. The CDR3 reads CASSPQTNQETQYF. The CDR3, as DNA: TGTGCCAGCAGCCCCCAGACTAACCAAGAGACCCAGTACTTC.

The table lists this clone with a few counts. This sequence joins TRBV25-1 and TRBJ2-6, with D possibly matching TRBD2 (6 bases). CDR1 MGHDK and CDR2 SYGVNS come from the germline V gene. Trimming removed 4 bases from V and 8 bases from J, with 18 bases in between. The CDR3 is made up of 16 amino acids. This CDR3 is CASSGVGGLGTNVLTF. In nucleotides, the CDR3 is TGTGCCAGCAGTGGGGTGGGGGGTCTCGGGACCAACGTCCTGACTTTC.

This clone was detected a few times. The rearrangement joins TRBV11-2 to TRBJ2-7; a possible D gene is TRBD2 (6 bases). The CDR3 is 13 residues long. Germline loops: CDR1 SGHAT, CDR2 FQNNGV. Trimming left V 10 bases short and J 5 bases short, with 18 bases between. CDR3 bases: TGTGCCACGGGGGTTTCTTCGGTCCACGAGCAGTACTTC. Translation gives CATGVSSVHEQYF.

The CDR3 here is CASSLSSGARSSYEQYF. The CDR3, as DNA: TGTGCCAGCAGCTTATCCTCCGGGGCTAGAAGCTCCTACGAGCAGTACTTC. The chain is built from TRBV7-8 and TRBJ2-7; D might be TRBD1 or TRBD2, each matching 5 bases. Trimming took off 2 bases at V and 0 bases at J, with 17 bases between the two ends. Per the germline V gene, CDR1 is SGHVS and CDR2 is FQNEAQ. The CDR3 is 17 residues long.

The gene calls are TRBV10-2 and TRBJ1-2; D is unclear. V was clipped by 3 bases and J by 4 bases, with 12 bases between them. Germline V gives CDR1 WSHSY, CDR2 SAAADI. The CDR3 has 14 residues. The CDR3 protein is CASSDAQNFYGYTF. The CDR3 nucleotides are TGCGCCAGCAGTGACGCCCAGAACTTCTATGGCTACACCTTC.